The entry below gives a single T cell receptor (beta chain) sequence along with its context. The target antigen is unknown. This sample stems from a study of cytomegalovirus exposure and HLA in healthy donors. Study observations and caveats: TCR beta sequences numbering some 17,000 were associated with HLA alleles at 0.05 false discovery rate in a later analysis. Sequence variants that were highly shared formed a cluster that was likely a sequencing artifact.

Primers: 60 Vbeta forward and 13 Jbeta reverse. Authors' analysis steps: Later, an analysis found around 80 million unique TCR beta chains, and roughly 9.9 million of these were shared. Measured with immunoSEQ multiplex PCR; TCRdb has only the in-frame clones, and not every one. V and J calls and clone size are those listed in that table; D and trimming were worked out from the DNA. The table records fewer than 250,000 clones, roughly 80% of them present only once. Healthy donors of bone marrow made up the group. V was cut by 5 bases and J by 5 bases, with 10 bases left in between. Germline CDR1 is MNHEY and CDR2 is SVGAGI. The CDR3 sequence is 13 residues long.

This TCR was sampled from a woman younger than 30 in good health and CMV-seronegative. Sequences were obtained from PBMCs. V usage is TRBV6-5 and J usage is TRBJ1-5; D possibly corresponds to TRBD1 (6 bases). CDR3 amino acids: CASSDRLDQPQHF. The DNA of the CDR3 is TGTGCCAGCAGTGACAGGCTCGATCAGCCCCAGCATTTT.